The 2 T cell receptor beta chains below were found in one sample sequenced in a study of OX40 agonist ivuxolimab in advanced cancers. The method was immunoSEQ multiplex PCR; TCRdb's version includes in-frame clones alone and lacks a portion of them. The table has about 20,000 clones, approximately 81% seen once; the top ten hold roughly a quarter. This specimen consisted of CD4+ or CD8+ T cells sorted from blood, obtained in a trial of the OX40 agonist ivuxolimab. Receptors were obtained from an adult with an advanced solid tumor such as melanoma, head and neck, liver or kidney cancer.

The chain is built from TRBV27 and TRBJ2-1; D possibly uses TRBD1 or TRBD2 (5 bases each). The CDR3 runs to 17 residues. The ends were cut back, 5 bases at V and 2 bases at J, with 19 bases in the middle. Looked up from germline, CDR1 is MNHEY and CDR2 is SMNVEV (reference sequence). Here the CDR3 DNA reads TGTGCCAGCAGTCCCGATGGGGAGACCAGGGCCTACAATGAGCAGTTCTTC. This codes for CASSPDGETRAYNEQFF.

On this clone: Since a much larger clone is just one base distant, this may be a read error. Other DNA variants within this sample encode the same CDR3. The J gene is TRBJ1-3, the V gene TRBV11-3, with unresolved D. The V end was cut by 4 bases, the J end by 8 bases, with 12 bases between. This CDR3 is built from 13 residues. The germline V gene encodes CDR1 SGHNT and CDR2 YENEEA. The CDR3 sequence: CASSSMPGDTIYF. The CDR3 DNA is TGTGCCAGCAGCTCCATGCCAGGAGACACCATATATTTT.